Following are 11 T cell receptor beta chains from one sample sequenced in a study of Tregs in tolerant kidney transplant recipients. Data came from immunoSEQ multiplex PCR; TCRdb stores just in-frame clones and leaves some out. Of about 77,000 clones listed, nearly 98% were seen once; the top ten hold approximately 0.56%. Specimen: CD4+ T cells from blood, collected before the transplant. These receptor sequences come from a human donor who received a combined kidney and bone marrow transplant.

J is TRBJ2-5 and V is TRBV7-3; 7 bases fit TRBD2. Per germline, CDR1 SGHTA and CDR2 FQGTGA. The J segment lost 5 bases and the V segment lost 2 bases, leaving 5 bases of the junction unmatched. The CDR3 is 14 amino acids. The CDR3 coding sequence is TGTGCCAGCAGCTTATCCGGGAGGACGGAGACCCAGTACTTC. This sequence encodes CASSLSGRTETQYF.

The chain uses TRBV7-8 and TRBJ2-7; tentatively, D is TRBD2 (6 bases). CDR1 and CDR2 (germline): SGHVS, FQNEAQ. The ends were cut back, 5 bases at V and 3 bases at J, with 17 bases in the middle. The CDR3 sequence is 15 residues long. The CDR3 nucleotides are TGTGCCAGCAGCCAGACCCGACTAGGGGACTACGAGCAGTACTTC. Protein product: CASSQTRLGDYEQYF.

J is TRBJ1-2 and V is TRBV27, with D possibly being TRBD1 (6 bases). Deletions cut 5 bases from V and 8 bases from J, with 18 bases between. CDR1 and CDR2 (germline): MNHEY, SMNVEV (reference sequence). This CDR3 has 14 amino acids. This CDR3 is CASSPRDTRRGYTF. The CDR3 DNA is TGTGCCAGCAGTCCCCGGGACACCCGGCGGGGCTACACCTTC.

The chain links TRBV18 to TRBJ2-5; a weak D match, TRBD1 (5 bases). V lost 3 bases and J lost 6, with 17 bases in between. Per germline, CDR1 KGHSH and CDR2 LQKENI. This CDR3 is 15 amino acids long. This CDR3 reads CASSPPDLRVKTQYF. CDR3 bases: TGTGCCAGCTCACCCCCGGACCTCAGGGTGAAGACCCAGTACTTC.

This clone has just one count. This chain uses TRBV10-3 with TRBJ1-5; TRBD1 matches 11 bases. The CDR3 loop spans 15 amino acids. In germline, CDR1 is ENHRY, CDR2 SYGVKD. With 4 bases clipped from V and 4 bases from J, the junction kept 3 bases outside the gene matches. CDR3 amino acids: CAISAGQGANQPQHF. DNA of the CDR3: TGTGCCATCAGTGCAGGACAGGGGGCGAATCAGCCCCAGCATTTT.

This rearrangement joins TRBV23-1 to TRBJ1-2; D is uncertain. TRBV23-1 is reported as an ORF; its role is uncertain. Trimming took off 0 bases at V and 2 bases at J, with 13 bases between the two ends. The CDR3 is 16 amino acids. The CDR3 sequence is CASSQSWQFLNYGYTF. CDR3 sequence (DNA): TGCGCCAGCAGTCAATCGTGGCAGTTTCTCAACTATGGCTACACCTTC.

The rearrangement joins TRBV19 to TRBJ2-1; 10 nucleotides match TRBD2. Germline trimming cut 3 bases from V and 5 bases from J; bases unmatched to any gene: 7. Germline values: CDR1 LNHDA, CDR2 SQIVND (reference sequence). The CDR3 is 16 amino acids. The CDR3 DNA reads TGTGCCAGTAGTATCTGGAGCGGGGGGGAAAACAATGAGCAGTTCTTC. The encoded protein is CASSIWSGGENNEQFF. Filled out from reference TRBV19 and TRBJ2-1, the complete variable domain reads DGGITQSPKYLFRKEGQNVTLSCEQNLNHDAMYWYRQDPGQGLRLIYYSQIVNDFQKGDIAEGYSVSREKKESFPLTVTSAQKNPTAFYLCASSIWSGGENNEQFFGPGTRLTVL.

V and J are TRBV18 and TRBJ2-3; TRBD2 is a possible D gene (6 bases). V was shortened by 6 bases and J by 1 base, with 8 bases between the two germline ends. The germline V gene encodes CDR1 KGHSH and CDR2 LQKENI. The CDR3 consists of 13 residues. CDR3 in amino acids: CASSSSGTDTQYF. The CDR3 coding sequence is TGTGCCAGCTCTTCTAGCGGCACAGATACGCAGTATTTT.

The CDR3 loop is CASGQLNTEAFF. The CDR3 bases are TGTGCCAGCGGGCAGCTGAACACTGAAGCTTTCTTT. The chain has TRBV7-9 and TRBJ1-1; no clear D gene. The germline V gene encodes CDR1 SEHNR and CDR2 FQNEAQ (reference sequence). Deletions cut 8 bases from V and 0 bases from J, with 7 bases between. This CDR3 contains 12 residues.

The rearrangement links TRBV27 to TRBJ1-3; D might be TRBD1 (5 bases). The CDR3 length is 14 residues. In germline, CDR1 is MNHEY, CDR2 SMNVEV (reference sequence). V lost 6 bases, J lost 5 bases, and 14 bases lay in between. CDR3 DNA: TGTGCCAGCAGCCCGTTTGACAGTCGAAACACCATATATTTT. Its protein product is CASSPFDSRNTIYF.

V gene TRBV10-3 combines with J gene TRBJ2-5, with no clear D. This CDR3 comprises 14 residues. Trimming left V 6 bases short and J 2 bases short, with 13 bases between. The germline V gene has CDR1 ENHRY and CDR2 SYGVKD. The DNA of the CDR3 is TGTGCCATCAGACAGACCAGTCATCAAGAGACCCAGTACTTC. It encodes CAIRQTSHQETQYF.